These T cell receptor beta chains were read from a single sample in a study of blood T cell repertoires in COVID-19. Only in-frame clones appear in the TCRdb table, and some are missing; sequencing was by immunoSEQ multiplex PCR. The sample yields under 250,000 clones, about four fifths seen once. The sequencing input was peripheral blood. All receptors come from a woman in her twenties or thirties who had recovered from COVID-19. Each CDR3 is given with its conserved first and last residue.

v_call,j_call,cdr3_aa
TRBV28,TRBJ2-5,CASSLQGAQYQETQYF
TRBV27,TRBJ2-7,CAVGQGMNSYEQYF
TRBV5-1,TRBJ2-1,CASSLEVASRNNEQFF
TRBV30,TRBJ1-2,CAWEQHGYTF
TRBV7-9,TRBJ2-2,CASSPPGQRNTGELFF
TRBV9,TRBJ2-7,CASSRTSGGPYEQYF
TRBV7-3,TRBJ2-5,CASSQGLAGRKETQYF
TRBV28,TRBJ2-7,CASSLISGQGSIEQYF
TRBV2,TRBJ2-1,CARLVRNEQFF
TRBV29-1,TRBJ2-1,CSVPLSGSQEQFF
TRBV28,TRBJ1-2,CASSGTVATNYGYTF
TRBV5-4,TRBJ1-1,CASSRGDAEAFF